The 5 T cell receptor beta chains below were found in one sample sequenced in a study of early T cells in non-severe SARS-CoV-2 infection. TCRdb processed the 5' RACE reads anew with MiXCR; each CDR3 protein has one entry. The sample consists of tens of thousands of distinct CDR3 sequences, around 8.4% of them appearing once. The sequencing input was whole blood. These TCRs come from an adult who was a healthcare worker with PCR-confirmed SARS-CoV-2 infection or an uninfected control (not recorded which).

The table lists this clonotype with a few counts. The chain uses TRBV7-2 and TRBJ2-4; D perhaps matches TRBD2 (6 bases). Germline assignment: CDR1 SGHTA and CDR2 FQGNSA. Trimming pared 0 bases from V and 2 bases from J, leaving 17 bases between. The CDR3 is 18 amino acids. The CDR3 here is CASSLASGGRGTKNIQYF. The CDR3 coding sequence is TGTGCCAGCAGCTTAGCATCTGGGGGGAGAGGTACCAAAAACATTCAGTACTTC.

This clonotype was seen many times. The chain is built from TRBV11-2 and TRBJ2-1, with 9 nucleotides matching TRBD2. Germline CDR1 SGHAT, CDR2 FQNNGV. V trimming: 1 base; J trimming: 7 bases; junction bases outside the gene matches: 5. This CDR3 contains 15 residues. The CDR3 nucleotides read TGTGCCAGCAGCTTAGCCCTAGCGGGAAATAATGAGCAGTTCTTC. This codes for CASSLALAGNNEQFF. Complete variable domain (other parts from reference TRBV11-2 and TRBJ2-1): EAGVAQSPRYKIIEKRQSVAFWCNPISGHATLYWYQQILGQGPKLLIQFQNNGVVDDSQLPKDRFSAERLKGVDSTLKIQPAKLEDSAVYLCASSLALAGNNEQFFGPGTRLTVL.

The chain carries TRBV9 and TRBJ2-4; 10 nucleotides agree with TRBD2. Trimming took 4 bases from V and 12 from J; bases not matched to a gene: 10. Germline assignment: CDR1 SGDLS and CDR2 YYNGEE. The length of the CDR3 is 14 residues. The CDR3 sequence is CASSSGTSEGNQYF. CDR3 in DNA: TGTGCCAGCAGCTCCGGGACTAGCGAGGGAAATCAGTACTTC.

The sample holds many counts of this clonotype. The chain couples TRBV11-2 to TRBJ2-7, with 9 nucleotides matching TRBD2. The CDR3 covers 18 residues. Germline V gene lookup returns CDR1 SGHAT and CDR2 FQNNGV. With V trimmed by 4 bases and J by 4 bases, 17 bases remained unmatched. This CDR3 reads CASSSDFSGTSLLYEQYF. CDR3 DNA sequence: TGTGCCAGCAGCTCAGATTTCTCGGGGACTAGCCTCTTATACGAGCAGTACTTC.

This clonotype was recorded at least ten times. The CDR3 region is CASSVGEQPQHF. The CDR3 DNA reads as TGTGCCAGCAGTGTGGGTGAGCAGCCCCAGCATTTT. This chain links TRBV2 with TRBJ1-5; D gene uncertain. Germline lookup yields CDR1 SNHLY and CDR2 FYNNEI. Trimming cost V 4 bases and J 7 bases, with 8 bases left between them. This CDR3 spans 12 amino acids.